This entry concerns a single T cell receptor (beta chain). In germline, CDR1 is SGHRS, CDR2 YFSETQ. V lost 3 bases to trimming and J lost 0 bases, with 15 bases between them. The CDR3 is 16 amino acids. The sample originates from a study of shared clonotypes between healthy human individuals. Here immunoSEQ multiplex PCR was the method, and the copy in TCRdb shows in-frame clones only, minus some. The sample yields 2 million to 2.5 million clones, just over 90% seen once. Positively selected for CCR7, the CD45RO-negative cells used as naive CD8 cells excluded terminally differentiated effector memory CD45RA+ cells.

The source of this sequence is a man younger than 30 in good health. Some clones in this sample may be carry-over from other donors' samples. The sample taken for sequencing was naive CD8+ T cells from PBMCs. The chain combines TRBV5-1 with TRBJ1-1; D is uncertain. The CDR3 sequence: CASSSYDEYMNTEAFF. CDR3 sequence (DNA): TGCGCCAGCAGCTCCTATGACGAGTACATGAACACTGAAGCTTTCTTT.